These 2 T cell receptor beta chains came from one sample sequenced in a study of siplizumab effects on memory and regulatory T cells. Clones were sequenced by immunoSEQ multiplex PCR, and TCRdb holds only the in-frame ones, with some missing. The sample contains tens of thousands of clones, about 90% of which appear only once. Sequencing used naive CD8+ T cells sorted from blood. Receptors originate from a human donor in good health.

The rearrangement links TRBV21-1 to TRBJ2-4; TRBD2 reflects the table's D call only, with no check against the DNA. TRBV21-1 is a listed pseudogene. The CDR3 consists of 19 residues. This CDR3 reads CASSKEVLGIRGRENIQYF. For the CDR3, the DNA is TGTGCCAGCAGCAAAGAGGTCCTAGGGATTCGGGGGAGAGAAAACATTCAGTACTTC.

V and J are TRBV7-6 and TRBJ2-1; D may be TRBD2 (5 bases). CDR1 is SGHVS and CDR2 is FNYEAQ in the germline V gene. The germline V and J ends were trimmed by 1 base and 7 bases, with 11 bases remaining between them. The CDR3 spans 14 residues. This chain's CDR3 is CASSLVAPDNEQFF. The CDR3 DNA reads TGTGCCAGCAGCTTAGTAGCGCCCGATAATGAGCAGTTCTTC.